The text below deals with one TCR beta chain. Sequenced by immunoSEQ multiplex PCR; TCRdb stores in-frame clones only, minus some. The sample has roughly 170,000 clones, approximately 92% seen once. The data were taken from a study of control samples from healthy donors and cancer patients. The receptor's source is a woman aged 40 to 50 in good health. The specimen was blood.

The CDR3 is CASSWEAETQYF. The DNA for the CDR3 is TGTGCCAGCTCATGGGAGGCAGAGACCCAGTACTTC. The chain couples TRBV18 to TRBJ2-5; TRBD2 might be the D (6 bases). Trimming took off 5 bases at V and 4 bases at J, with 8 bases between the two ends. The CDR3 covers 12 residues. Looked up from germline, CDR1 is KGHSH and CDR2 is LQKENI.